Below are 21 T cell receptor beta chains sequenced from a single sample in a study of blood T cells in healthy people across ages. For the second PCR, which ran for 7 to 11 cycles, a sample-barcoded 5' primer and a J-beta primer mix were used. TCRdb used MiXCR to reprocess the 5' RACE reads, holding one entry per CDR3 protein. The table shows roughly 1.5 million distinct CDR3 sequences, with about 45% occurring only once. The sample consisted of blood. These receptors all stem from a young woman in good health.

This clonotype was counted at least ten times. The chain recombines TRBV12-3 or TRBV12-4 with TRBJ2-7; 13 bases agree with TRBD2. V lost 11 bases to trimming and J lost 4 bases; unmatched junction nucleotides: 11. The CDR3 is 15 amino acids. The CDR3 is CACISRTSGGYEQYF. DNA of the CDR3: TGTGCCTGCATTAGCCGGACTAGCGGGGGTTACGAGCAGTACTTC.

The chain couples TRBV21-1 to TRBJ2-1. TRBV21-1 is annotated as a pseudogene. CDR3 length equals 16 residues. CDR3 bases: TGTGCCAGCAGCAAACCAGGTGTCTCCAATACGGATGAGCAGTTCTTC. This sequence encodes CASSKPGVSNTDEQFF.

The chain links TRBV20-1 to TRBJ2-4; no clear D gene. The closer fit of TRBJ2-7 to the DNA end suggests the J call may be wrong. This CDR3 has 14 amino acids. CDR1 is DFQATT, CDR2 SNEGSKA, per germline (reference sequence). The CDR3 region is CSAAPPDGSYEQYF. The CDR3 coding sequence is TGCAGTGCAGCACCCCCTGACGGATCCTACGAGCAGTACTTC.

V usage is TRBV13 and J usage is TRBJ1-2; unclear D gene. Trimming took 2 bases from V and 12 from J, leaving 16 bases between them. CDR1 and CDR2 from the germline V gene are PRHDT and FYEKMQ (reference sequence). The CDR3 length is 13 residues. CDR3 sequence (DNA): TGTGCCAGCAGCTTACAACAAGGGTTCGTCGACACCTTC. This gives the protein CASSLQQGFVDTF.

This clonotype was counted a single time. This chain uses TRBV10-3 with TRBJ1-2; D may be TRBD1 (6 bases). Germline CDR1 ENHRY, CDR2 SYGVKD. The CDR3 has 14 amino acids. Between the trimmed V and J ends, which lost 6 bases and 1 base, there was a span of 12 bases. The CDR3: CAIRTGQNNYGYTF. The CDR3 DNA sequence: TGTGCCATCAGAACAGGACAGAATAACTATGGCTACACCTTC.

In its sample, this clonotype was seen a few times. The chain combines TRBV6-5 with TRBJ1-4; D possibly corresponds to TRBD1 (5 bases). CDR3 length: 14 amino acids. From germline, CDR1 is MNHEY and CDR2 SVGAGI. V lost 9 bases and J 4 bases, leaving 15 bases between the germline ends. The DNA of the CDR3 is TGTGCCAGGAGGGTACAGGATCGTAATGAAAAACTGTTTTTT. Protein product: CARRVQDRNEKLFF.

This clonotype was counted only a few times. The chain is built from TRBV2 and TRBJ2-1, with D perhaps matching TRBD1 or TRBD2 (6 bases each). V gave up 10 bases and J gave up 13 bases, with 26 bases separating them. The V gene's germline CDR1 is SNHLY and CDR2 FYNNEI. This CDR3 contains 14 residues. CDR3 sequence (DNA): TGTGCCACCGAAAACTTACAGGGAGGAGAGGAACAGTTCTTC. This encodes CATENLQGGEEQFF.

V usage is TRBV3-1 and J usage is TRBJ2-3; 11 nucleotides match TRBD2. V lost 4 bases, J lost 5 bases, and 11 bases stayed unmatched. The CDR3 sequence is 17 residues long. The germline V gene encodes CDR1 LGHDT and CDR2 YNNKEL (reference sequence). DNA of the CDR3: TGTGCCAGCAGCCTGGGGAAACTTGGACTAGCGGGAGATACGCAGTATTTT. It translates to CASSLGKLGLAGDTQYF.

This clonotype has more than one count but fewer than ten. This chain uses TRBV20-1 with TRBJ2-4; 10 nucleotides line up with TRBD2. The CDR3 has 15 amino acids. Germline-derived CDR1 and CDR2 are DFQATT and SNEGSKA (reference sequence). J was trimmed by 0 bases and V by 5 bases; bases with no gene match: 4. The chain's CDR3 is CSAQTSGVAKNIQYF. The CDR3 bases are TGCAGTGCTCAAACTAGCGGGGTAGCCAAAAACATTCAGTACTTC.

This clonotype was picked up one time. In DNA form, the CDR3 reads TGTGCCAGCAGTTACTCGAGACTCGGGCCACGGTACGCTTTCTTT. Its protein product is CASSYSRLGPRYAFF. V gene TRBV6-5 combines with J gene TRBJ1-1, with D unresolved. The CDR3 runs to 15 residues. Trimming shortened V by 0 bases and J by 11 bases, and 19 bases separated the two germline ends. Germline values: CDR1 MNHEY, CDR2 SVGAGI.

This clonotype was seen a few times. This chain links TRBV20-1 with TRBJ1-5, with D possibly matching TRBD1 (5 bases). Trimming cost V 2 bases and J 6 bases, with 8 bases left between them. CDR3 size: 12 residues. Germline lookup yields CDR1 DFQATT and CDR2 SNEGSKA (reference sequence). CDR3: CSARRQGQPQHF. Here the CDR3 DNA reads TGCAGTGCTAGAAGGCAGGGTCAGCCCCAGCATTTT.

The chain is built from TRBV11-2 and TRBJ2-5, with 7 bases matching TRBD1. Germline V gene sequence: CDR1 SGHAT, CDR2 FQNNGV. V shed 4 bases and J 2 bases; nucleotides not matched to a gene: 10. The CDR3 is 16 amino acids. Here the CDR3 DNA reads TGTGCCAGCAGCTCCCAAATCCCGACAGGGCAAGAGACCCAGTACTTC. Its protein product is CASSSQIPTGQETQYF.

This clonotype was seen just once. The chain joins TRBV5-1 to TRBJ2-7, with 9 bases that match TRBD2. Matching the DNA end better, TRBJ2-4 makes the J call doubtful. This CDR3 has 15 residues. Germline CDR1 SGHRS, CDR2 YFSETQ. CDR3 DNA: TGCGCCAGCAGCTGGGCCAGCGGGGGGAATAACATTCAGTACTTC. Encoded protein: CASSWASGGNNIQYF.

The sample holds a few counts of this clonotype. The chain recombines TRBV27 with TRBJ2-7, with D perhaps matching TRBD1 (6 bases). The length of the CDR3 is 14 residues. Trimming stripped 6 bases from V and 4 bases from J, with 16 bases between. The germline CDR1 and CDR2 sequences are MNHEY and SMNVEV (reference sequence). CDR3 protein: CASSSGTNIYEQYF. The CDR3 DNA follows: TGTGCCAGCAGCTCCGGGACAAACATATACGAGCAGTACTTC.

This chain joins TRBV9 and TRBJ2-1, with 7 bases identical to TRBD1. The V segment lost 1 base and the J segment 1 base; nucleotides outside the gene matches: 5. The CDR3 consists of 16 residues. Germline V gives CDR1 SGDLS, CDR2 YYNGEE. The CDR3 bases are TGTGCCAGCAGCGTAACAGGGGTGAGTTCCTACAATGAGCAGTTCTTC. The encoded protein is CASSVTGVSSYNEQFF. Full variable domain (remainder filled in from reference TRBV9 and TRBJ2-1): DSGVTQTPKHLITATGQRVTLRCSPRSGDLSVYWYQQSLDQGLQFLIQYYNGEERAKGNILERFSAQQFPDLHSELNLSSLELGDSALYFCASSVTGVSSYNEQFFGPGTRLTVL.

The chain employs TRBV4-1 and TRBJ2-2; a possible D gene is TRBD1 (6 bases). Trimming shortened V by 0 bases and J by 5 bases, and 22 bases separated the two germline ends. Germline values: CDR1 MGHRA, CDR2 YSYEKL. There are 19 residues in the CDR3. Written as DNA, the CDR3 is TGCGCCAGCAGCCAAGATTCCTCGGTGACAGGCTGGGGGACCGGGGAGCTGTTTTTT. It translates to CASSQDSSVTGWGTGELFF.

The V call is TRBV5-5, the J call TRBJ2-5, with D hard to call. Near its end, the DNA agrees better with TRBJ2-7, so the J call may be wrong. The CDR3 length is 14 residues. The V gene's germline CDR1 is SGHKS and CDR2 YYEKEE (reference sequence). DNA for the CDR3: TGTGCCAGCAGCGAACAAGGGTACGGCGACGAGCAGTACTTC. This translates into CASSEQGYGDEQYF.

This clonotype was observed a handful of times. V gene TRBV6-2 or TRBV6-3 combines with J gene TRBJ1-2; D is undetermined. CDR1 is MNHEY, CDR2 SVGEGT, per germline. The CDR3 has 12 residues. With 8 bases removed from V and 3 bases from J, the gap between germline ends came to 10 bases. CDR3 region: CASGSSDYGYTF. CDR3 nucleotides: TGTGCCAGCGGGTCGTCGGACTATGGCTACACCTTC.

This sequence joins TRBV2 and TRBJ2-7; 7 nucleotides match TRBD1. The CDR3 runs to 15 residues. Germline lookup yields CDR1 SNHLY and CDR2 FYNNEI. V dropped 6 bases and J dropped 0; count of bases not matched to a gene: 8. CDR3 DNA sequence: TGTGCCAGCAGCGGCTCGGACAGGAGCTCCTACGAGCAGTACTTC. Its translation: CASSGSDRSSYEQYF. Together with reference TRBV2 and TRBJ2-7, the CDR3 gives the full variable domain: EPEVTQTPSHQVTQMGQEVILRCVPISNHLYFYWYRQILGQKVEFLVSFYNNEISEKSEIFDDQFSVERPDGSNFTLKIRSTKLEDSAMYFCASSGSDRSSYEQYFGPGTRLTVT.

This clonotype was picked up a small number of times. This sequence joins TRBV6-2 or TRBV6-3 and TRBJ1-2; perhaps TRBD1 as D (6 bases). CDR3 size: 14 residues. The germline V gene has CDR1 MNHEY and CDR2 SVGEGT. The V and J ends lost 2 bases and 5 bases respectively, with 12 bases between them. This CDR3 reads CASSYEGDVYGYTF. CDR3 coding DNA: TGTGCCAGCAGTTACGAGGGGGATGTTTATGGCTACACCTTC.

In this sample, this clonotype turned up once. This chain uses TRBV7-2 with TRBJ2-2; D unclear. CDR3 length: 13 residues. V was shortened by 2 bases and J by 7 bases, with 8 bases between the two germline ends. The germline V gene encodes CDR1 SGHTA and CDR2 FQGNSA. The CDR3 DNA reads as TGTGCCAGCAGCTTACGGGCCAGCGGGGAGCTGTTTTTT. Protein product: CASSLRASGELFF.